This T cell receptor (beta chain) was recovered during a study of CD8 T cells in Susac syndrome. Reverse transcription of roughly 0.45 to 1 ug RNA was performed with random hexamers. Amplification of TCR beta CDR3 across 54 Vbeta and 13 Jbeta was performed with immunoSEQ multiplex PCR. TCRdb redid the calling of the immunoSEQ multiplex PCR reads with MiXCR, one entry per CDR3 protein. The sample lists 200,000 or so distinct CDR3 sequences, 92% seen once, with about 0.12% in the top ten. Negative isolation was applied to CD8+ and CD4+ T cells, and FACS enrichment was applied to TEMRA cells. Germline V lookup: CDR1 SGHDT, CDR2 YYEEEE. V shed 7 bases, J shed 4 bases, and the junction held 8 bases outside the gene matches. The CDR3 contains 15 residues.

The chain couples TRBV5-6 to TRBJ2-1; 10 bases line up with TRBD2. The TCR comes from a human donor with multiple sclerosis. The material sequenced was CD8+ T cells from PBMCs. The CDR3 is CASLAPSGSYNEQFF. The DNA for the CDR3 is TGTGCCAGCCTGGCCCCTAGCGGGAGTTACAATGAGCAGTTCTTC.